These T cell receptor beta chains were read from a single sample in a study of a mutant IDH1 vaccine in newly diagnosed glioma. This table comes from immunoSEQ multiplex PCR, and its TCRdb copy is limited to in-frame clones, with some not included. Of fewer than 100,000 clones listed, roughly 89% are singletons. This material consisted of PBMCs, taken from a glioma patient treated with radiotherapy, temozolomide or both. The receptors stem from a woman aged 50 to 60 with glioma. The CDR3 runs from the conserved cysteine through the conserved F or W. The D gene is left open where the match is weak. Size tells how often a clone was seen (once, few, many) or the class of an expanded clone, and some rows leave it out.

V gene: TRBV18; clone size: NA; J gene: TRBJ2-7; D gene: TRBD2; CDR3 protein: CASSETGLEGEQYF; CDR3 DNA: TGTGCCAGCTCAGAGACGGGACTAGAGGGCGAGCAGTACTTC
V gene: TRBV14; clone size: NA; J gene: TRBJ2-7; D gene: NA; CDR3 protein: CASSPLSSSYEQYF; CDR3 DNA: TGTGCCAGCAGCCCCTTGAGCAGCTCCTACGAGCAGTACTTC
V gene: TRBV5-1; clone size: NA; J gene: TRBJ2-3; D gene: NA; CDR3 protein: CASIGGGADTQYF; CDR3 DNA: TGCGCCAGCATCGGTGGAGGGGCAGATACGCAGTATTTT
V gene: TRBV6-1; clone size: once; J gene: TRBJ1-2; D gene: TRBD1; CDR3 protein: CASEDRGYYGYTF; CDR3 DNA: TGTGCCAGCGAAGACAGGGGGTATTATGGCTACACCTTC
V gene: TRBV27; clone size: NA; J gene: TRBJ2-7; D gene: TRBD1; CDR3 protein: CASSRRQGSYEQYF; CDR3 DNA: TGTGCCAGCAGCCGGAGACAGGGATCCTACGAGCAGTACTTC
V gene: TRBV6-1; clone size: NA; J gene: TRBJ2-3; D gene: NA; CDR3 protein: CASSSHTDTQYF; CDR3 DNA: TGTGCCAGCAGCTCACATACAGATACGCAGTATTTT
V gene: TRBV6-6; clone size: NA; J gene: TRBJ2-2; D gene: NA; CDR3 protein: CASSSSQGGNTGELFF; CDR3 DNA: TGTGCCAGCAGTTCGTCTCAGGGGGGGAACACCGGGGAGCTGTTTTTT
V gene: TRBV18; clone size: NA; J gene: TRBJ2-7; D gene: TRBD1; CDR3 protein: CASSPGTDYEQYF; CDR3 DNA: TGTGCCAGCTCACCCGGGACAGATTACGAGCAGTACTTC
V gene: TRBV7-2; clone size: NA; J gene: TRBJ1-1; D gene: TRBD1; CDR3 protein: CASSPQGAMDTEAFF; CDR3 DNA: TGTGCCAGCAGCCCGCAGGGGGCGATGGACACTGAAGCTTTCTTT
V gene: TRBV29-1; clone size: NA; J gene: TRBJ2-3; D gene: TRBD2; CDR3 protein: CSVEEGLGADTQYF; CDR3 DNA: TGCAGCGTTGAGGAGGGACTAGGCGCAGATACGCAGTATTTT
V gene: TRBV5-1; clone size: NA; J gene: TRBJ2-3; D gene: TRBD1; CDR3 protein: CASSGTVSTDTQYF; CDR3 DNA: TGCGCCAGCAGCGGGACAGTTAGCACAGATACGCAGTATTTT
V gene: TRBV5-1; clone size: NA; J gene: TRBJ1-1; D gene: NA; CDR3 protein: CASSAGTPRGTEAFF; CDR3 DNA: TGCGCCAGCAGCGCCGGGACACCCCGCGGCACTGAAGCTTTCTTT
V gene: TRBV28; clone size: NA; J gene: TRBJ1-5; D gene: NA; CDR3 protein: CASSGQNNQPQHF; CDR3 DNA: TGTGCCAGCAGTGGACAGAACAATCAGCCCCAGCATTTT
V gene: TRBV6-5; clone size: NA; J gene: TRBJ2-5; D gene: TRBD1; CDR3 protein: CASSYRGRGRETQYF; CDR3 DNA: TGTGCCAGCAGTTATAGGGGCAGGGGGCGAGAGACCCAGTACTTC
V gene: TRBV7-9; clone size: NA; J gene: TRBJ1-3; D gene: NA; CDR3 protein: CASSSRTVSGNTIYF; CDR3 DNA: TGTGCCAGCAGCTCACGGACAGTCTCTGGAAACACCATATATTTT
V gene: TRBV27; clone size: NA; J gene: TRBJ1-3; D gene: NA; CDR3 protein: CASSFNRNSGNTIYF; CDR3 DNA: TGTGCCAGCAGTTTTAATAGGAACTCTGGAAACACCATATATTTT
V gene: TRBV6-1; clone size: NA; J gene: TRBJ2-1; D gene: NA; CDR3 protein: CASHEGLAPYNEQFF; CDR3 DNA: TGTGCCAGCCATGAAGGGCTAGCGCCTTACAATGAGCAGTTCTTC
V gene: TRBV28; clone size: once; J gene: TRBJ2-7; D gene: NA; CDR3 protein: CASSPQMGRTYEQYF; CDR3 DNA: TGTGCCAGCAGTCCCCAAATGGGGCGAACCTACGAGCAGTACTTC
V gene: TRBV2; clone size: NA; J gene: TRBJ1-1; D gene: NA; CDR3 protein: CASSPLANTEAFF; CDR3 DNA: TGTGCCAGCAGCCCGTTAGCGAACACTGAAGCTTTCTTT
V gene: TRBV7-8; clone size: NA; J gene: TRBJ1-3; D gene: TRBD1; CDR3 protein: CASSPYGQGQGNTIYF; CDR3 DNA: TGTGCCAGCAGCCCTTACGGACAGGGGCAGGGAAACACCATATATTTT
V gene: TRBV5-1; clone size: once; J gene: TRBJ1-3; D gene: NA; CDR3 protein: CASSDPQGSDTIYF; CDR3 DNA: TGCGCCAGCAGCGACCCGCAGGGATCGGACACCATATATTTT
V gene: TRBV9; clone size: once; J gene: TRBJ1-3; D gene: NA; CDR3 protein: CASSVGMFSGNTIYF; CDR3 DNA: TGTGCCAGCAGCGTAGGCATGTTCTCTGGAAACACCATATATTTT
V gene: TRBV2; clone size: few; J gene: TRBJ2-7; D gene: NA; CDR3 protein: CASSVAPDLYEQYF; CDR3 DNA: TGTGCCAGCAGTGTTGCTCCTGACCTCTACGAGCAGTACTTC
V gene: TRBV2; clone size: NA; J gene: TRBJ1-1; D gene: NA; CDR3 protein: CASRREGTEAFF; CDR3 DNA: TGTGCCAGCAGGAGGGAGGGCACTGAAGCTTTCTTT
V gene: TRBV9; clone size: NA; J gene: TRBJ2-3; D gene: TRBD1; CDR3 protein: CASSTRTGGVTDTQYF; CDR3 DNA: TGTGCCAGCAGCACCAGAACAGGGGGCGTGACAGATACGCAGTATTTT
V gene: TRBV28; clone size: NA; J gene: TRBJ2-5; D gene: TRBD2; CDR3 protein: CASNVPGSGVKETQYF; CDR3 DNA: TGTGCCAGCAACGTTCCGGGTAGCGGGGTAAAAGAGACCCAGTACTTC
V gene: TRBV16; clone size: once; J gene: TRBJ2-5; D gene: NA; CDR3 protein: CASSQSRMAQYF; CDR3 DNA: TGTGCCAGCAGCCAATCTCGGATGGCCCAGTACTTC
V gene: TRBV19; clone size: NA; J gene: TRBJ1-1; D gene: NA; CDR3 protein: CASSIGRKNTEAFF; CDR3 DNA: TGTGCCAGTAGTATAGGCCGGAAGAACACTGAAGCTTTCTTT
V gene: TRBV30; clone size: NA; J gene: TRBJ1-6; D gene: NA; CDR3 protein: CAWSVTVMDSPLHF; CDR3 DNA: TGTGCCTGGAGTGTAACGGTCATGGATTCACCCCTCCACTTT
V gene: TRBV7-2; clone size: NA; J gene: TRBJ2-1; D gene: TRBD2; CDR3 protein: CASRTRGGLAGVVYNEQFF; CDR3 DNA: TGTGCCAGCAGGACTAGGGGCGGACTAGCGGGAGTGGTCTACAATGAGCAGTTCTTC
V gene: TRBV6-1; clone size: NA; J gene: TRBJ2-6; D gene: NA; CDR3 protein: CASRQGSGANVLTF; CDR3 DNA: TGTGCCAGCAGACAGGGCTCTGGGGCCAACGTCCTGACTTTC
V gene: TRBV9; clone size: NA; J gene: TRBJ2-6; D gene: NA; CDR3 protein: CASSVGWSRASGANVLTF; CDR3 DNA: TGTGCCAGCAGCGTAGGTTGGTCGAGGGCCTCTGGGGCCAACGTCCTGACTTTC
V gene: TRBV10-3; clone size: NA; J gene: TRBJ1-1; D gene: NA; CDR3 protein: CAISESTGKYTEAFF; CDR3 DNA: TGTGCCATCAGTGAGTCAACAGGGAAGTACACTGAAGCTTTCTTT